The rows below give T cell receptor beta chains drawn from one sample of a study of blood T cells in healthy people across ages. TCRdb re-called the 5' RACE reads with MiXCR, one entry per CDR3 protein. The sample lists 1.2 million to 1.5 million distinct CDR3 sequences, approximately 38% occurring once. Sequences were obtained from blood. Receptor source: a young woman in good health. Each CDR3 is given with its conserved first and last residue. Each record gives: V gene, J gene, D gene, clone size, CDR3 protein, CDR3 DNA. The D gene is left open where the match is weak. Size values are once, few and many counts, or a class for expanded clones, and some rows have none.

v_gene: TRBV5-1
j_gene: TRBJ2-3
d_gene: TRBD2
abundance: NA
CDR3aa: CASSWGLAGLTDTQYF
CDR3nt: TGCGCCAGCAGCTGGGGACTAGCGGGACTCACAGATACGCAGTATTTT

v_gene: TRBV6-6
j_gene: TRBJ1-5
d_gene: TRBD1
abundance: few
CDR3aa: CASTGQPNQPQHF
CDR3nt: TGTGCCAGCACGGGACAGCCCAATCAGCCCCAGCATTTT

v_gene: TRBV27
j_gene: TRBJ1-5
d_gene: NA
abundance: NA
CDR3aa: CASSLIQGLNQPQHF
CDR3nt: TGTGCCAGCAGTTTAATACAGGGCCTCAATCAGCCCCAGCATTTT

v_gene: TRBV10-3
j_gene: TRBJ2-7
d_gene: NA
abundance: NA
CDR3aa: CAISGGVIAPYEQYF
CDR3nt: TGTGCCATCAGTGGCGGGGTGATCGCCCCGTACGAGCAGTACTTC

v_gene: TRBV5-1
j_gene: TRBJ2-1
d_gene: NA
abundance: NA
CDR3aa: CASSGPGYEQFF
CDR3nt: TGCGCCAGCTCCGGGCCGGGCTATGAGCAGTTCTTC

v_gene: TRBV9
j_gene: TRBJ2-5
d_gene: TRBD2
abundance: few
CDR3aa: CASSSGESGGQETQYF
CDR3nt: TGTGCCAGCAGCTCAGGGGAGAGCGGGGGGCAAGAGACCCAGTACTTC

v_gene: TRBV28
j_gene: TRBJ1-6
d_gene: NA
abundance: NA
CDR3aa: CASGIVGNYNLPLHF
CDR3nt: TGTGCCAGCGGCATAGTAGGGAACTATAATTTACCCCTCCACTTT

v_gene: TRBV12-3/TRBV12-4
j_gene: TRBJ2-7
d_gene: NA
abundance: NA
CDR3aa: CASSGAPSYNEQYF
CDR3nt: TGTGCCAGCAGCGGAGCTCCTTCCTACAATGAGCAGTACTTC

v_gene: TRBV28
j_gene: TRBJ2-5
d_gene: NA
abundance: NA
CDR3aa: CASSLTPLGQETQYF
CDR3nt: TGTGCCAGCAGTTTGACTCCTCTGGGACAAGAGACCCAGTACTTC

v_gene: TRBV19
j_gene: TRBJ2-1
d_gene: TRBD2
abundance: NA
CDR3aa: CASSRTSVHNEQFF
CDR3nt: TGTGCCAGTAGTAGGACTAGCGTCCACAATGAGCAGTTCTTC

v_gene: TRBV4-2
j_gene: TRBJ2-1
d_gene: NA
abundance: NA
CDR3aa: CASSQVSGAPYNEQFF
CDR3nt: TGTGCCAGCAGCCAAGTATCAGGGGCCCCCTACAATGAGCAGTTCTTC

v_gene: TRBV6-1
j_gene: TRBJ2-7
d_gene: NA
abundance: few
CDR3aa: CASSEGNAFYEQYF
CDR3nt: TGTGCCAGCAGTGAAGGCAACGCTTTCTACGAGCAGTACTTC

v_gene: TRBV20-1
j_gene: TRBJ2-7
d_gene: NA
abundance: NA
CDR3aa: CSARRGDEQYF
CDR3nt: TGCAGTGCTAGGAGGGGGGACGAGCAGTACTTC

v_gene: TRBV10-3
j_gene: TRBJ2-7
d_gene: NA
abundance: few
CDR3aa: CAISPPYTYEQYF
CDR3nt: TGTGCCATCAGTCCTCCCTACACCTACGAGCAGTACTTC

v_gene: TRBV5-1
j_gene: TRBJ2-1
d_gene: TRBD1
abundance: NA
CDR3aa: CASSLADRTGVDEQFF
CDR3nt: TGCGCCAGCAGCTTGGCGGATCGAACAGGGGTGGATGAGCAGTTCTTC

v_gene: TRBV19
j_gene: TRBJ2-1
d_gene: NA
abundance: NA
CDR3aa: CASSISGGDEQFF
CDR3nt: TGTGCCAGTAGTATTTCAGGGGGGGATGAGCAGTTCTTC

v_gene: TRBV20-1
j_gene: TRBJ2-7
d_gene: TRBD2
abundance: NA
CDR3aa: CSAELAGGGEQYF
CDR3nt: TGCAGTGCCGAACTAGCGGGAGGTGGCGAGCAGTACTTC

v_gene: TRBV30
j_gene: TRBJ2-1
d_gene: NA
abundance: NA
CDR3aa: CTWSGGIGSYNEQFF
CDR3nt: TGTACCTGGAGTGGTGGCATAGGCTCCTACAATGAGCAGTTCTTC

v_gene: TRBV12-5
j_gene: TRBJ1-1
d_gene: NA
abundance: once
CDR3aa: CASGLKAGVMNTEAFF
CDR3nt: TGTGCTAGTGGTTTGAAGGCAGGGGTCATGAACACGGAAGCTTTCTTT

v_gene: TRBV4-1
j_gene: TRBJ2-5
d_gene: NA
abundance: NA
CDR3aa: CASSQGTEQETQYF
CDR3nt: TGTGCCAGCAGCCAAGGGACGGAGCAAGAGACCCAGTACTTC

v_gene: TRBV6-6
j_gene: TRBJ1-5
d_gene: NA
abundance: NA
CDR3aa: CASSYSGKEQPQHF
CDR3nt: TGTGCCAGCAGTTACTCGGGAAAGGAACAGCCCCAGCATTTT

v_gene: TRBV27
j_gene: TRBJ2-7
d_gene: TRBD1
abundance: NA
CDR3aa: CASSFGRGRDEQYF
CDR3nt: TGTGCCAGCAGTTTCGGCAGGGGGCGCGACGAGCAGTACTTC

v_gene: TRBV20-1
j_gene: TRBJ2-1
d_gene: TRBD2
abundance: NA
CDR3aa: CSAKSGDYYNEQFF
CDR3nt: TGCAGTGCTAAAAGCGGGGATTACTACAATGAGCAGTTCTTC

v_gene: TRBV20-1
j_gene: TRBJ2-3
d_gene: NA
abundance: NA
CDR3aa: CSAQWESTDTQYF
CDR3nt: TGCAGTGCCCAATGGGAGTCCACAGATACGCAGTATTTT

v_gene: TRBV6-1
j_gene: TRBJ2-5
d_gene: NA
abundance: NA
CDR3aa: CASSKDTLRETQYF
CDR3nt: TGTGCCAGCAGCAAGGACACGCTGCGGGAGACCCAGTACTTC

v_gene: TRBV4-1
j_gene: TRBJ2-1
d_gene: NA
abundance: NA
CDR3aa: CASSPRGSVGEQFF
CDR3nt: TGCGCCAGCAGCCCCCGGGGGAGCGTTGGTGAGCAGTTCTTC

v_gene: TRBV4-1
j_gene: TRBJ2-7
d_gene: TRBD2
abundance: few
CDR3aa: CASSQLAGGDEQYF
CDR3nt: TGCGCCAGCAGCCAGCTAGCGGGGGGCGACGAGCAGTACTTC

v_gene: TRBV2
j_gene: TRBJ2-3
d_gene: TRBD2
abundance: NA
CDR3aa: CASLLAGGRGNTQYF
CDR3nt: TGTGCCAGCTTGTTAGCGGGAGGGCGGGGGAATACGCAGTATTTT

v_gene: TRBV5-1
j_gene: TRBJ1-2
d_gene: NA
abundance: NA
CDR3aa: CASGSNVGGYTF
CDR3nt: TGCGCCAGCGGATCCAATGTCGGCGGCTACACCTTC

v_gene: TRBV15
j_gene: TRBJ2-1
d_gene: TRBD2
abundance: few
CDR3aa: CATSKETSGGNNEQFF
CDR3nt: TGTGCCACCAGCAAAGAGACTAGCGGGGGAAACAATGAGCAGTTCTTC

v_gene: TRBV30
j_gene: TRBJ2-6
d_gene: NA
abundance: NA
CDR3aa: CAWALDSSGANVLTF
CDR3nt: TGTGCCTGGGCCCTCGACAGCTCTGGGGCCAACGTCCTGACTTTC

v_gene: TRBV11-2
j_gene: TRBJ2-1
d_gene: TRBD2
abundance: NA
CDR3aa: CASSLWAGRAIYNEQFF
CDR3nt: TGTGCCAGCAGCTTGTGGGCCGGGAGGGCCATCTACAATGAGCAGTTCTTC

v_gene: TRBV20-1
j_gene: TRBJ1-5
d_gene: NA
abundance: NA
CDR3aa: CSARRETNQPQHF
CDR3nt: TGCAGTGCTAGACGGGAGACCAATCAGCCCCAGCATTTT

v_gene: TRBV2
j_gene: TRBJ2-1
d_gene: NA
abundance: NA
CDR3aa: CASIGHRFDEQFF
CDR3nt: TGTGCCAGCATCGGACATCGTTTCGATGAGCAGTTCTTC

v_gene: TRBV4-1
j_gene: TRBJ2-7
d_gene: TRBD1
abundance: few
CDR3aa: CASSRTGDSGEQYF
CDR3nt: TGCGCCAGCAGCCGGACAGGGGATAGCGGCGAGCAGTACTTC

v_gene: TRBV7-6
j_gene: TRBJ2-5
d_gene: NA
abundance: few
CDR3aa: CASSPDRLDGKQYF
CDR3nt: TGTGCCAGCAGTCCAGACAGATTGGACGGAAAGCAGTACTTC

v_gene: TRBV27
j_gene: TRBJ2-6
d_gene: TRBD1
abundance: NA
CDR3aa: CASSTQGVYLSGANVLTF
CDR3nt: TGTGCCAGCAGCACACAGGGGGTGTATCTCTCTGGGGCCAACGTCCTGACTTTC

v_gene: TRBV3-1
j_gene: TRBJ2-3
d_gene: NA
abundance: few
CDR3aa: CASSRIADTQYF
CDR3nt: TGTGCCAGCAGCCGTATAGCCGATACGCAGTATTTT

v_gene: TRBV5-1
j_gene: TRBJ2-5
d_gene: TRBD2
abundance: NA
CDR3aa: CASSPGLAGAQETQYF
CDR3nt: TGCGCCAGCAGTCCCGGACTAGCGGGAGCTCAAGAGACCCAGTACTTC

v_gene: TRBV28
j_gene: TRBJ2-7
d_gene: TRBD1
abundance: few
CDR3aa: CASSPIPRQGVYEQYF
CDR3nt: TGTGCCAGCAGTCCGATCCCGAGACAGGGGGTCTACGAGCAGTACTTC

v_gene: TRBV29-1
j_gene: TRBJ2-7
d_gene: NA
abundance: NA
CDR3aa: CSVGGGVFSYNEQYF
CDR3nt: TGCAGCGTGGGTGGCGGAGTTTTCTCCTACAATGAGCAGTACTTC

v_gene: TRBV2
j_gene: TRBJ2-5
d_gene: NA
abundance: few
CDR3aa: CASISGYQETQYF
CDR3nt: TGTGCCAGCATTAGCGGATACCAAGAGACCCAGTACTTC

v_gene: TRBV4-1
j_gene: TRBJ2-5
d_gene: NA
abundance: few
CDR3aa: CASSQLAGGTQYF
CDR3nt: TGCGCCAGCAGCCAACTAGCTGGGGGGACCCAGTACTTC

v_gene: TRBV6-5
j_gene: TRBJ1-2
d_gene: NA
abundance: few
CDR3aa: CASSLRVAEINYGYTF
CDR3nt: TGTGCCAGCAGTTTGCGCGTTGCGGAGATTAACTATGGCTACACCTTC

v_gene: TRBV7-2
j_gene: TRBJ2-7
d_gene: TRBD2
abundance: once
CDR3aa: CASSTAPGLGDYEQYF
CDR3nt: TGTGCCAGCAGCACCGCCCCGGGACTAGGGGACTACGAGCAGTACTTC

v_gene: TRBV7-8
j_gene: TRBJ1-1
d_gene: NA
abundance: NA
CDR3aa: CASSFQGVMNTEAFF
CDR3nt: TGTGCCAGCAGCTTCCAGGGAGTAATGAACACTGAAGCTTTCTTT

v_gene: TRBV12-3/TRBV12-4
j_gene: TRBJ2-1
d_gene: NA
abundance: many
CDR3aa: CASSLGESYNEQFF
CDR3nt: TGTGCCAGCAGTTTGGGGGAGTCCTACAATGAGCAGTTCTTC

v_gene: TRBV21-1
j_gene: TRBJ2-6
d_gene: NA
abundance: NA
CDR3aa: CASSKRSRQGGTGANVLTF
CDR3nt: TGTGCCAGCAGCAAACGTTCTAGACAGGGGGGTACTGGGGCCAACGTCCTGACTTTC

v_gene: TRBV5-1
j_gene: TRBJ1-6
d_gene: NA
abundance: NA
CDR3aa: CASSPGLGDSPLHF
CDR3nt: TGCGCCAGCAGCCCGGGCCTGGGCGATTCACCCCTCCACTTT

v_gene: TRBV28
j_gene: TRBJ2-2
d_gene: NA
abundance: NA
CDR3aa: CASSPPQGSTGELFF
CDR3nt: TGTGCCAGCAGTCCCCCACAGGGTTCCACCGGGGAGCTGTTTTTT

v_gene: TRBV9
j_gene: TRBJ1-1
d_gene: NA
abundance: once
CDR3aa: CASSVLSGPNTEAFF
CDR3nt: NA

v_gene: TRBV2
j_gene: TRBJ2-3
d_gene: NA
abundance: NA
CDR3aa: CASSERGTVTDTQYF
CDR3nt: TGTGCCAGCAGTGAAAGGGGGACTGTAACAGATACGCAGTATTTT

v_gene: TRBV7-3
j_gene: TRBJ1-2
d_gene: TRBD1
abundance: NA
CDR3aa: CASSLMTGANCGYTF
CDR3nt: TGTGCCAGCAGCTTAATGACAGGGGCTAACTGTGGCTACACCTTC

v_gene: TRBV10-3
j_gene: TRBJ2-3
d_gene: NA
abundance: few
CDR3aa: CAIRVADTQYF
CDR3nt: TGTGCCATCAGGGTCGCGGATACGCAGTATTTT

v_gene: TRBV6-5
j_gene: TRBJ2-5
d_gene: NA
abundance: NA
CDR3aa: CASSPNGGFQYF
CDR3nt: TGTGCCAGCTCACCCAACGGGGGTTTTCAGTACTTC

v_gene: TRBV12-3/TRBV12-4
j_gene: TRBJ1-6
d_gene: NA
abundance: NA
CDR3aa: CASSLSGVLSPLHF
CDR3nt: TGTGCCAGCAGTTTATCAGGGGTCTTATCACCCCTCCACTTT

v_gene: TRBV7-9
j_gene: TRBJ2-7
d_gene: NA
abundance: few
CDR3aa: CASSLAIKGDEQYF
CDR3nt: TGTGCCAGCAGCTTAGCGATTAAGGGGGACGAGCAGTACTTC

v_gene: TRBV12-3/TRBV12-4
j_gene: TRBJ2-3
d_gene: TRBD2
abundance: few
CDR3aa: CASRVAGASTDTQYF
CDR3nt: TGTGCCAGCAGGGTAGCGGGAGCTAGCACAGATACGCAGTATTTT

v_gene: TRBV20-1
j_gene: TRBJ1-2
d_gene: TRBD1
abundance: NA
CDR3aa: CTLGGGTGGNYGYTF
CDR3nt: TGCACCTTGGGGGGCGGGACAGGGGGTAACTATGGCTACACCTTC

v_gene: TRBV21-1
j_gene: TRBJ2-1
d_gene: NA
abundance: NA
CDR3aa: CASSPLPGTLGGNEQFF
CDR3nt: TGTGCCAGTAGCCCGCTGCCCGGGACCCTTGGGGGGAATGAGCAGTTCTTC